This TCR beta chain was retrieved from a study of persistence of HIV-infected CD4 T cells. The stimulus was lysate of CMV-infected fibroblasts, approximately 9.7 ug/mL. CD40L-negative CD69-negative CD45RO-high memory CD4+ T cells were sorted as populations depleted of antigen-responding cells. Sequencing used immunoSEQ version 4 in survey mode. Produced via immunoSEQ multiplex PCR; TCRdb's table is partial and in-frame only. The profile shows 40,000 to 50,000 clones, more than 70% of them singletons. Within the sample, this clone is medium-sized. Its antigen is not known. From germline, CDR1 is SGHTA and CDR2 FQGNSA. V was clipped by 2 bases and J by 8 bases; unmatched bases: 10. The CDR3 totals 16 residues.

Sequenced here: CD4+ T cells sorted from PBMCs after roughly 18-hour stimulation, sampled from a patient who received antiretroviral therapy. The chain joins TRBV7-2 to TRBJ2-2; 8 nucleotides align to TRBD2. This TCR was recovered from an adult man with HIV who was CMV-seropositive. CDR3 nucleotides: TGTGCCAGCAGCTTATCGTCGGGAGGGCTGCTGGGGGAGCTGTTTTTT. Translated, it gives CASSLSSGGLLGELFF.